This TCR beta chain was recorded in a study of T cells after yellow fever vaccination. Background on the study: The authors prepared low-cell-number fractions using SMART-Seq v4 Ultra Low Input. Study-wide results and caveats: Abundant clonotypes (contaminants from the bulk population) could be present in FACS-sorted repertoires. It was a weaker secondary response, yet one that peaked faster, at day 5 versus 15. There was a small share of clonotypes that showed up in both the CD4 and CD8 compartments.

TCRdb itself ran the 5' RACE reads through MiXCR, one entry per CDR3 protein. The repertoire holds some 170,000 distinct CDR3 sequences, with about a tenth as singletons. This clonotype was seen only a few times. Its specificity is not known. V gave up 4 bases and J gave up 5 bases; unmatched junction bases: 13. There are 17 residues in the CDR3. Germline V gives CDR1 SEHNR, CDR2 FQNEAQ (reference sequence). This TCR was recovered from a man in his late teens or twenties who received the YFV17D yellow fever vaccine. The rearrangement links TRBV7-9 to TRBJ2-3, with 9 nucleotides matching TRBD1. The material was CD8+ T cells sorted from PBMCs, obtained 45 days after the yellow fever booster vaccination. The CDR3 loop is CASSSPRGQGRGDTQYF. CDR3 in DNA: TGTGCCAGCAGCTCGCCCCGCGGACAGGGGCGAGGAGATACGCAGTATTTT.